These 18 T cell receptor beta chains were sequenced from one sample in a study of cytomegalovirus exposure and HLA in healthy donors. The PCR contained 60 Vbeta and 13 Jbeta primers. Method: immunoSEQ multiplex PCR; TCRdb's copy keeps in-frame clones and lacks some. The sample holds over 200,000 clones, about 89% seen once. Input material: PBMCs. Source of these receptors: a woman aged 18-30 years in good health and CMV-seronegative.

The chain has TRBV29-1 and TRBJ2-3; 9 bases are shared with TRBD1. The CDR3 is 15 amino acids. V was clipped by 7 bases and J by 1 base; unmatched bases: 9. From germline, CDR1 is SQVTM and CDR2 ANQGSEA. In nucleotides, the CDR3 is TGCAGCGCAAAACCGGGACAGGGTCGCACAGATACGCAGTATTTT. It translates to CSAKPGQGRTDTQYF.

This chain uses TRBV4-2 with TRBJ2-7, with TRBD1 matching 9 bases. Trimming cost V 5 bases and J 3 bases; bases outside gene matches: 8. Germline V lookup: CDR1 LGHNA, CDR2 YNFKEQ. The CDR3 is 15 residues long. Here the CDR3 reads CASSKPGQGNYEQYF. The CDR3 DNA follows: TGTGCCAGCAGCAAGCCGGGACAGGGAAACTACGAGCAGTACTTC.

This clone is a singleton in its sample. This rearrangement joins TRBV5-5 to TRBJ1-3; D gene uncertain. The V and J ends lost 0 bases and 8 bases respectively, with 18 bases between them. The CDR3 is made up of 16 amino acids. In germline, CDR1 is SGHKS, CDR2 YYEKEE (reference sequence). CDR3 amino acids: CASSLDGTPRVDTIYF. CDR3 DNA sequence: TGTGCCAGCAGCTTGGACGGCACTCCGAGGGTGGACACCATATATTTT.

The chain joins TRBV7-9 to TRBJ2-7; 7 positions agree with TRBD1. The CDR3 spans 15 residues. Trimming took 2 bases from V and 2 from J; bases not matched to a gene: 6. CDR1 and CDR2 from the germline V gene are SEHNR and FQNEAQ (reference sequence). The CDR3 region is CASSLSPGTAYEQYF. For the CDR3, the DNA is TGTGCCAGCAGCTTATCTCCAGGGACAGCCTACGAGCAGTACTTC.

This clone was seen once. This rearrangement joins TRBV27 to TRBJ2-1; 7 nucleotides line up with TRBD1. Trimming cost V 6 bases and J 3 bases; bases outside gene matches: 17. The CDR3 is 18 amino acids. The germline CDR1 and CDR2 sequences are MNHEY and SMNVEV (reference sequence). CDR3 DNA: TGTGCCAGCAGCCAAACCGGAACCGACAGGGAAGACTACAATGAGCAGTTCTTC. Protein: CASSQTGTDREDYNEQFF.

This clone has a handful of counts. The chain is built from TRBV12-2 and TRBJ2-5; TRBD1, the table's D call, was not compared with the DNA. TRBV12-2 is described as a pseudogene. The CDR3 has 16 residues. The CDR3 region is CASRLGGTAFQETQYF. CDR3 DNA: TGTGCAAGTCGCTTAGGGGGGACAGCTTTCCAAGAGACCCAGTACTTC.

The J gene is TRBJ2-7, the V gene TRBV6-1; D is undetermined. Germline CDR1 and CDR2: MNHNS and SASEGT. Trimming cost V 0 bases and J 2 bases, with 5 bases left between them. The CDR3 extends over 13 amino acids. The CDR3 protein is CASSEAQTYEQYF. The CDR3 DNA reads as TGTGCCAGCAGTGAAGCCCAAACCTACGAGCAGTACTTC.

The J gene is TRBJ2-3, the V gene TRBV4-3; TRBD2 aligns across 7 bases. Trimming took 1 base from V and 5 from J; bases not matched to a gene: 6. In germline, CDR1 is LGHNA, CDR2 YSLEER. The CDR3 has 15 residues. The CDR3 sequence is CASSQVRVAGDTQYF. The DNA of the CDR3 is TGCGCCAGCAGCCAAGTCCGGGTAGCGGGAGATACGCAGTATTTT.

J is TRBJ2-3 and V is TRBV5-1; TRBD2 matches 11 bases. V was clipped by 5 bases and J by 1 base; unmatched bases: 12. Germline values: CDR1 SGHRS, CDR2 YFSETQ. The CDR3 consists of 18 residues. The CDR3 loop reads CASRLAGGPGLGTDTQYF. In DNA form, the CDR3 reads TGCGCCAGCAGATTAGCGGGAGGGCCAGGGTTGGGCACAGATACGCAGTATTTT. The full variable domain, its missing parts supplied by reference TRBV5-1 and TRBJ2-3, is KAGVTQTPRYLIKTRGQQVTLSCSPISGHRSVSWYQQTPGQGLQFLFEYFSETQRNKGNFPGRFSGRQFSNSRSEMNVSTLELGDSALYLCASRLAGGPGLGTDTQYFGPGTRLTVL.

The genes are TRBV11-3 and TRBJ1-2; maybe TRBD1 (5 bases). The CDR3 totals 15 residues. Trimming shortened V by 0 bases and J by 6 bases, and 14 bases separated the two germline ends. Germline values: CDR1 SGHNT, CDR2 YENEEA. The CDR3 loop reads CASSLDFDSWNGYTF. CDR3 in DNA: TGTGCCAGCAGCTTAGATTTTGACAGTTGGAATGGCTACACCTTC.

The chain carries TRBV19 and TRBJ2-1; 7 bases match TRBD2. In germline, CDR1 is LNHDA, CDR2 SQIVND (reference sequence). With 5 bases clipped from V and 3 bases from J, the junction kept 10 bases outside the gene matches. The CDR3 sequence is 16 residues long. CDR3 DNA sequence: TGTGCCAGTAGTCCCAACCCGGGACTAAGCTACAATGAGCAGTTCTTC. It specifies CASSPNPGLSYNEQFF.

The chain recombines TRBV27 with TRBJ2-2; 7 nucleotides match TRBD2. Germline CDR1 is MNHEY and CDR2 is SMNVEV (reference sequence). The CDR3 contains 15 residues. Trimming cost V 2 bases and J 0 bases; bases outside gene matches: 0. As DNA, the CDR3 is TGTGCCAGCAGTTTAGGGACTACGAACACCGGGGAGCTGTTTTTT. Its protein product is CASSLGTTNTGELFF.

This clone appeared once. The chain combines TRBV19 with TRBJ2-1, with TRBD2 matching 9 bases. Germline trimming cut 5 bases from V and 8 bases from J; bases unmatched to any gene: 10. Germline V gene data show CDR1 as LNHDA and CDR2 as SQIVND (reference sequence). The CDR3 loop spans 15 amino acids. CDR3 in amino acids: CASSLRLAAGDEQFF. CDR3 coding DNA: TGTGCCAGTAGTCTCCGACTAGCGGCTGGGGATGAGCAGTTCTTC.

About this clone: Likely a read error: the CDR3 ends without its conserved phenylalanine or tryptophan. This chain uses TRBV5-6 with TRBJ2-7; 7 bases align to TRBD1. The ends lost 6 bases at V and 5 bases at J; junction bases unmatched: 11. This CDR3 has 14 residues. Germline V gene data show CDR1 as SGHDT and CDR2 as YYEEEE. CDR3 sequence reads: CASNILGGFNEQYL. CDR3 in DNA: TGTGCCAGCAACATCCTAGGGGGCTTCAACGAGCAGTACCTC.

The CDR3 DNA sequence: TGCGCCAGCAGCTGGAACTTACAGGGAACTGAAGCTTTCTTT. Translation gives CASSWNLQGTEAFF. The chain joins TRBV5-1 to TRBJ1-1, with D perhaps matching TRBD1 (6 bases). This CDR3 contains 14 residues. Trimming shortened V by 3 bases and J by 5 bases, and 14 bases separated the two germline ends. The germline V gene encodes CDR1 SGHRS and CDR2 YFSETQ.

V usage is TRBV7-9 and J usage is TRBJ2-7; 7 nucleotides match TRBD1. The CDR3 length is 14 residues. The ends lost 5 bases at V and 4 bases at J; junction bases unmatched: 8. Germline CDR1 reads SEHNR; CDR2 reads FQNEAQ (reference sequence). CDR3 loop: CASSPRQGPYEQYF. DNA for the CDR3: TGTGCCAGCAGCCCCAGACAGGGACCGTACGAGCAGTACTTC.

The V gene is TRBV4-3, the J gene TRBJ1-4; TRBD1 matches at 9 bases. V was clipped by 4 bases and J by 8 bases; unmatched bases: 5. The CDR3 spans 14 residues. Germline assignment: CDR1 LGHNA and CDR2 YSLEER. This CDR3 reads CASSRGQGSEKLFF. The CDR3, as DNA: TGCGCCAGCAGCCGGGGACAGGGAAGCGAAAAACTGTTTTTT.

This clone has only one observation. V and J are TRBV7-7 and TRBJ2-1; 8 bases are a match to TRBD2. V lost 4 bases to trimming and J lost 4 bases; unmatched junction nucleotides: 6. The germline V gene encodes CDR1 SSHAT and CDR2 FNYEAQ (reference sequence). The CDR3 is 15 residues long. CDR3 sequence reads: CASSSGSGSYNEQFF. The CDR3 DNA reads TGTGCCAGCAGCTCCGGGAGCGGGAGTTACAATGAGCAGTTCTTC.